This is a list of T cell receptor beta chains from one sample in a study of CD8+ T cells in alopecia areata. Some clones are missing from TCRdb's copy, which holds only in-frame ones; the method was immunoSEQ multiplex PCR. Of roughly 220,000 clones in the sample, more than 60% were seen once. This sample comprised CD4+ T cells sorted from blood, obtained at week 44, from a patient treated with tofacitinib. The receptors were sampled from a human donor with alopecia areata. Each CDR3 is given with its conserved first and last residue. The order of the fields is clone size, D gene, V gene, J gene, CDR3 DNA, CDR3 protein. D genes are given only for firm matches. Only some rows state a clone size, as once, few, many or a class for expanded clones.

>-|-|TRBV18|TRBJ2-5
TGTGCCAGCTCACCACCGAAAGAGACCCAGTACTTC
CASSPPKETQYF
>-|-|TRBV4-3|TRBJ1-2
TGCGCCAGCAGCCAAGATTGGTTGCAGAACTATGGCTACACCTTC
CASSQDWLQNYGYTF
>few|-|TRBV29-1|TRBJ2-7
TGCAGCGTTGCTGAGGACACGAGCTCCTACGAGCAGTACTTC
CSVAEDTSSYEQYF
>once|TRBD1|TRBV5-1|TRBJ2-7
TGCGCCAGCAGCTCCTCGACAGGGGGCCTCGAGCAGTACTTC
CASSSSTGGLEQYF
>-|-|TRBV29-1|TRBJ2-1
TGCAGCGTCCAGACCTGGAAGCGGCAAAGTGAGCAGTTCTTC
CSVQTWKRQSEQFF
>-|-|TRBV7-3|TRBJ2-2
TGTGCCAGCAGCTTTCAGCCGGGGTCCGGGGAGCTGTTTTTT
CASSFQPGSGELFF
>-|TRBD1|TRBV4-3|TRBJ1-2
TGCGCCAGCAGCCAGACAGGGTATGGCTACACCTTC
CASSQTGYGYTF
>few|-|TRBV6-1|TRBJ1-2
TGTGCCAGCGGGGGGGCTGCAGGGACCTCCTATGGCTACACCTTC
CASGGAAGTSYGYTF
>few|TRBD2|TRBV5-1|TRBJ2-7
TGCGCCAGCAGTCCGGGATCAGCGGGGGCCGCCTACGAGCAGTACTTC
CASSPGSAGAAYEQYF
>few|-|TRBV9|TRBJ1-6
TGTGCCAGCAGCGTAGACGAGTATTCACCCCTCCACTTT
CASSVDEYSPLHF
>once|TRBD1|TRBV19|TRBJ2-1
TGTGCCAGTAAGTCTACAGGGGGCAACAATGAGCAGTTCTTC
CASKSTGGNNEQFF
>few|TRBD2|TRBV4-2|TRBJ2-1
TGTGCCAGCAGCCCCACTGGGACTACCTACAATGAGCAGTTCTTC
CASSPTGTTYNEQFF
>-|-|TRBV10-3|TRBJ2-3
TGTGCCATCAGTTCGATGCGCACAGATACGCAGTATTTT
CAISSMRTDTQYF
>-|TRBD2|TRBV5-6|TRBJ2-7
TGTGCCAGCAGAACACTAGCGGGGCATGTCAACGAGCAGTACTTC
CASRTLAGHVNEQYF
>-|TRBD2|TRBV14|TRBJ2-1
TGTGCCAGCAGCCAGGGACGTGGGACTAGCGGGGGGAAGGAGCAGTTCTTC
CASSQGRGTSGGKEQFF
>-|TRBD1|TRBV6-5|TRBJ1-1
TGTGCCAGCAGAACGGACAGGGTCTACACTGAAGCTTTCTTT
CASRTDRVYTEAFF
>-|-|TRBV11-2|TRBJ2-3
TGTGCCAGCACCGACACAGATACGCAGTATTTT
CASTDTDTQYF
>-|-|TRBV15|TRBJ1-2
TGTGCCACCAGCAGAGATCTGTCGGGGGACGGCTACACCTTC
CATSRDLSGDGYTF
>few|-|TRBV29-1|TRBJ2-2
TGCAGCGCTTCACAGTCCTACACCGGGGAGCTGTTTTTT
CSASQSYTGELFF
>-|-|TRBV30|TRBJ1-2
TGTGCCTGGAGTCCCGGCCTCCCTGGCTACACCTTC
CAWSPGLPGYTF
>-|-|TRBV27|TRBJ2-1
TGTGCCAGCAGTTTGGCCCGAGGCGGGACTTACAATGAGCAGTTCTTC
CASSLARGGTYNEQFF
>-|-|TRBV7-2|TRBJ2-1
TGTGCCAGCAGCTTAAGAGCGGCAACCTACAATGAGCAGTTCTTC
CASSLRAATYNEQFF
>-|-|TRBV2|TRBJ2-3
TGTGCCAGCATCCCTGGGTCAGCCACAGATACGCAGTATTTT
CASIPGSATDTQYF
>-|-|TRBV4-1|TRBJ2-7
TGCGCCAGCAGCCAAGATGCGGGCACTTTGAGGGAGCAGTACTTC
CASSQDAGTLREQYF
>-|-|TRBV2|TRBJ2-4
TGTGCCAGCAGCGAGGAGAACCGAGGCATTCAGTACTTC
CASSEENRGIQYF
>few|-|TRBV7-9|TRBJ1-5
TGTGCCAGCAGCAGGGTCGATAGCAATCAGCCCCAGCATTTT
CASSRVDSNQPQHF
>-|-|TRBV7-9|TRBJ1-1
TGTGCCAGCAGCCCGGACAGTATGAACACTGAAGCTTTCTTT
CASSPDSMNTEAFF
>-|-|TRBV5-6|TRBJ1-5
TGTGCCAGCAGCTTGTATCGTAATAGCAATCAGCCCCAGCATTTT
CASSLYRNSNQPQHF
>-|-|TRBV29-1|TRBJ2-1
TGCAGCGCGCTGCGGGGAGTCAATGAGCAGTTCTTC
CSALRGVNEQFF
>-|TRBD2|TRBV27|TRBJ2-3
TGTGCCAGCAGTTCAATAGCGGGGGGACTCACAGATACGCAGTATTTT
CASSSIAGGLTDTQYF
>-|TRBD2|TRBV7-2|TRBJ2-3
TGTGCCAGCAGCTTCCCGTGGGGACTAGCTGCAACAGATACGCAGTATTTT
CASSFPWGLAATDTQYF
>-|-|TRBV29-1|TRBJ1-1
TGCAGCGTTGAAGATCTCGGTTTGAACACTGAAGCTTTCTTT
CSVEDLGLNTEAFF
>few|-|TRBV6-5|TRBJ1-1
TGTGCCAGCAGTTACTCAGGGGCTGAAGCTTTCTTT
CASSYSGAEAFF
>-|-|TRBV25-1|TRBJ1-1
TGTGCCAGCTATGAGACGGGGCACACTGAAGCTTTCTTT
CASYETGHTEAFF
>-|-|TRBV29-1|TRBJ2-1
TGCAGCGTTAGCGGGCAAACCTACAATGAGCAGTTCTTC
CSVSGQTYNEQFF
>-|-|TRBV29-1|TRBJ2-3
TGCAGCGCGATCACAGGGATCAACACAGATACGCAGTATTTT
CSAITGINTDTQYF
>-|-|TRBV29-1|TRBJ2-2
TGCAGCGTCGCTAACCGAGGGACCGGGGAGCTGTTTTTT
CSVANRGTGELFF
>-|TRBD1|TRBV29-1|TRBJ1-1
TGCAGCGGTGGGACAGGTCGTAGCACTGAAGCTTTCTTT
CSGGTGRSTEAFF
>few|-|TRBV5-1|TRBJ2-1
TGCGCCAGCAGCCGCGAGACGTTAGCCCGAAATGAGCAGTTCTTC
CASSRETLARNEQFF
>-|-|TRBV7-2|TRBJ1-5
TGTGCCAGCAGCGGTGAGGGATATAGCAATCAGCCCCAGCATTTT
CASSGEGYSNQPQHF
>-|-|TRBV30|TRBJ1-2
TGTGCCTGGCGGTCTTCTCGTTCGGCCCAGCATGGCTACACCTTC
CAWRSSRSAQHGYTF
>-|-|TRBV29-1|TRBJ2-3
TGCAGCGTTGGGCAGGCCAAAGATACGCAGTATTTT
CSVGQAKDTQYF
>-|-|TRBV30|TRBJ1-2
TGTGCCTGGAGTGTGGCGTCAGGGAGGGCCCATGGCTACACCTTC
CAWSVASGRAHGYTF
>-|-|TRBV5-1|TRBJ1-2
TGCGCCAGCACCCCGGCGGGGGCCTATGGCTACACCTTC
CASTPAGAYGYTF
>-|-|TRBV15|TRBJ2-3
TGTGCCACCAGCAGATTAAGGGGGGATAGCACAGATACGCAGTATTTT
CATSRLRGDSTDTQYF
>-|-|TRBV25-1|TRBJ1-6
TGTGCCAGCAGTGGTAGGGGGGCTTTTGCGACACCCCTCCACTTT
CASSGRGAFATPLHF
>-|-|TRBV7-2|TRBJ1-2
TGTGCCAGCAGCTTAGTTTTGGCAGGGCAGTTGCATGGCTACACCTTC
CASSLVLAGQLHGYTF
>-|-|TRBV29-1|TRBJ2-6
TGCAGCGCCTCTATTCCGAACTCTGGGGCCAACGTCCTGACTTTC
CSASIPNSGANVLTF
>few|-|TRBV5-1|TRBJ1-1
TGCGCCAGCAGCTTGGGGGCGATGAACACTGAAGCTTTCTTT
CASSLGAMNTEAFF